A selection of T cell receptor beta chains follows, all from one sample in a study of blood T cell repertoires in COVID-19. Sequencing used immunoSEQ multiplex PCR; TCRdb keeps in-frame clones, though not all of them. In the table there are over 150,000 clones, more than 70% of which are singletons. Sequencing used peripheral blood. The receptor set was obtained from a young man with active or convalescent COVID-19. Each CDR3 is given with its conserved first and last residue. The D gene is left open where the match is weak. A row's size may be missing; if present it is once, few, many or a size class.

CASSTRGSGTSSYNEQFF TGTGCCAGTAGTACCCGGGGTAGCGGGACCAGCTCCTACAATGAGCAGTTCTTC TRBV19 NA TRBD2 TRBJ2-1
CATSKRDRLVETQYF TGTGCCACCAGCAAACGGGACAGGCTTGTAGAGACCCAGTACTTC TRBV15 NA TRBD1 TRBJ2-5
CASSLHREATNEKLFF TGTGCCAGCAGCCTACACAGGGAAGCAACTAATGAAAAACTGTTTTTT TRBV3-1/TRBV3-2 once NA TRBJ1-4
CASSVTRTSGYEQYF TGTGCCAGCAGCGTTACCCGGACTAGCGGATACGAGCAGTACTTC TRBV7-2 few TRBD2 TRBJ2-7
CASRTSGTGGGKLFF TGTGCCAGTAGGACATCCGGGACAGGGGGCGGAAAACTGTTTTTT TRBV19 NA TRBD1 TRBJ1-4
CASRRPGNEKLFF TGTGCCAGCAGGCGCCCAGGGAATGAAAAACTGTTTTTT TRBV7-2 NA NA TRBJ1-4
CASSFSGKETQYF TGTGCCAGCAGCTTTTCCGGTAAAGAGACCCAGTACTTC TRBV7-2 NA NA TRBJ2-5
CASSAGGQARELFF TGTGCCAGCTCCGCTGGGGGACAGGCGAGGGAGCTGTTTTTT TRBV18 NA TRBD1 TRBJ2-2
CASSHRGNYGYTF TGTGCCAGCAGTCACAGGGGGAACTATGGCTACACCTTC TRBV12-3/TRBV12-4 NA TRBD1 TRBJ1-2
CASSTSGGGAYEQYF TGTGCCAGTAGTACCTCCGGGGGGGGCGCCTACGAGCAGTACTTC TRBV19 NA TRBD2 TRBJ2-7